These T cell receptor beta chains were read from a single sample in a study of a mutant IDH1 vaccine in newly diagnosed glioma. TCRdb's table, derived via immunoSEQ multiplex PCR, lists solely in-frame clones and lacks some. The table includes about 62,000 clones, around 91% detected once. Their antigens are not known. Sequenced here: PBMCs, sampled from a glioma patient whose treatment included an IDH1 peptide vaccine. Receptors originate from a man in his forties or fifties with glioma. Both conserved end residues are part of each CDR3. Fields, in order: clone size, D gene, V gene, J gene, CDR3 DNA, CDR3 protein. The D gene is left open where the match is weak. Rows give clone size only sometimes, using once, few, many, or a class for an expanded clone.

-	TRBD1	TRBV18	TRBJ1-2	TGTGCCAGCTCACCACCGGGACAGGGGATTGGCTACACCTTC	CASSPPGQGIGYTF
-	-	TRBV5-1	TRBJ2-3	TGCGCCAGCAGCTTGCCGCCCGAGGCACCAGATACGCAGTATTTT	CASSLPPEAPDTQYF
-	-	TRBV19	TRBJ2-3	TGTGCCAGTAGCCCGACAGGAGCCACAGATACGCAGTATTTT	CASSPTGATDTQYF
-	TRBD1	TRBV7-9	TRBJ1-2	TGTGCCAGCAGCTTCGGACAGGGGATGAGTGGCTACACCTTC	CASSFGQGMSGYTF
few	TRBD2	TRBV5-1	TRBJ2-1	TGCGCCAGCAGCTACAGACTAGCGGACTACAATGAGCAGTTCTTC	CASSYRLADYNEQFF
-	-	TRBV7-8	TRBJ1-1	TGTGCCAGCAGCTTGTTAACGCTTGAAGCTTTCTTT	CASSLLTLEAFF
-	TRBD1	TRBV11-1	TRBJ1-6	TGTGCCAGCAGCTCGACAGGGGGGACGGGTTCACCCCTCCACTTT	CASSSTGGTGSPLHF
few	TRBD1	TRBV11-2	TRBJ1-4	TGTGCCAGCAGCTTAGAGGCAGGGGGAGATGAAAAACTGTTTTTT	CASSLEAGGDEKLFF
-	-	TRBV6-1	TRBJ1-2	TGTGCCAGCAGTGAAGGGGACGGCCTTAACTATGGCTACACCTTC	CASSEGDGLNYGYTF
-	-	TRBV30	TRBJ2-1	TGTGCCTGGAGTAAGGACTGGGACAATGAGCAGTTCTTC	CAWSKDWDNEQFF
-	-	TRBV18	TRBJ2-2	TGTGCCAGCTCTTCCGGCCCGGGACCGCACACCGGGGAGCTGTTTTTT	CASSSGPGPHTGELFF
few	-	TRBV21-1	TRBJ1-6	TGTGCCAGCAGCCCACGATCTATTACACGCGGGGGAAATAATTCACCCCTCCACTTT	CASSPRSITRGGNNSPLHF
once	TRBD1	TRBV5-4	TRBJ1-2	TGTGCCAGCAGCCGGACAGGGATGGATGGCTACACCTTC	CASSRTGMDGYTF
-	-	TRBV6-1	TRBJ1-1	TGTGCCAGCAGTGACACAGGGAGGGGAGCTTTCTTT	CASSDTGRGAFF
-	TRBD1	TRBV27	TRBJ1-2	TGTGCCAGCAAGCACCGGACAGGGGTTAACAACTATGGCTACATCTTC	CASKHRTGVNNYGYIF
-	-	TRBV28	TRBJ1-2	TGTGCCAGCAGTTTCGGAAGGAACCACTATGGCTACACCTTC	CASSFGRNHYGYTF
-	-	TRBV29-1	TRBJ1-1	TGCAGCGTTGGTGGGACGGCGGTTACTGAAGCTTTCTTT	CSVGGTAVTEAFF
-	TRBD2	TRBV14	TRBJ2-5	TGTGCCAGCAGTCGACGGACTAGCGCTTCCCAGTACTTC	CASSRRTSASQYF
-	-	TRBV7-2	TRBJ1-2	TGTGCCAGCAGCTTAGGGACAGACCTCTATGGCTACACCTTC	CASSLGTDLYGYTF